This note documents a single T cell receptor beta chain sequence. The sample originates from a study of cytomegalovirus exposure and HLA in healthy donors. Trimming took 4 bases from V and 7 from J; bases not matched to a gene: 12. The CDR3 sequence is 16 residues long. Germline V CDR1 and CDR2: MDHEN, SYDVKM. The PCR made use of 60 Vbeta and 13 Jbeta primers. The method was immunoSEQ multiplex PCR; TCRdb's version includes in-frame clones alone and lacks a portion of them. Here the sample spans more than 150,000 clones, 75% to 90% being singletons. The chain links TRBV28 to TRBJ1-4, with 7 bases fitting TRBD1. The sequencing input was PBMCs. This clonotype originated in a woman under 30 in good health and CMV-seronegative. CDR3 sequence reads: CASSSDLDRKGEKLFF. The CDR3 DNA sequence: TGTGCCAGCAGTTCCGACCTGGACAGGAAGGGTGAAAAACTGTTTTTT.